The 24 T cell receptor beta chains reported below all come from one sample, sequenced in a study of blood T cell repertoires in COVID-19. Produced via immunoSEQ multiplex PCR; TCRdb's table is partial and in-frame only. Of roughly 57,000 clones listed, approximately 80% are singletons. The sequencing sample was made of peripheral blood. The receptors were sampled from a man between 65 and 79 years old with active or convalescent COVID-19.

This clone has more than one count but fewer than ten. The chain links TRBV14 to TRBJ1-2; D unclear. The CDR3 extends over 13 amino acids. Germline loops: CDR1 SGHDN, CDR2 FVKESK. V lost 0 bases, J lost 6 bases, and 8 bases lay in between. For the CDR3, the DNA is TGTGCCAGCAGCCAAGATCTGGAGGATGGCTACACCTTC. Translated, it gives CASSQDLEDGYTF.

This chain links TRBV28 with TRBJ1-4; D is uncertain. The length of the CDR3 is 14 residues. Germline CDR1 MDHEN, CDR2 SYDVKM. V was clipped by 5 bases and J by 7 bases, with 14 bases between them. The DNA for the CDR3 is TGTGCCAGCAGTCTAGTAGGGAGCGGTGAAAAACTGTTTTTT. It encodes CASSLVGSGEKLFF.

This clone turned up a few times. CDR3 coding DNA: TGCGCCAGCAGCCAAGGGGCTAACAATGAGCAGTTCTTC. It is translated as CASSQGANNEQFF. This chain joins TRBV4-3 and TRBJ2-1; D uncertain. V lost 1 base and J lost 5, with 6 bases in between. CDR3 length equals 13 residues. CDR1 and CDR2 (germline): LGHNA, YSLEER.

The J gene is TRBJ2-1, the V gene TRBV28; 12 nucleotides align to TRBD1. In germline, CDR1 is MDHEN, CDR2 SYDVKM. This CDR3 is 17 amino acids long. J gave up 6 bases and V 6 bases, and 12 bases lay outside the gene matches. The CDR3 is CASSSPSGTGGLNEQFF. Here the CDR3 DNA reads TGTGCCAGCAGCTCCCCCTCCGGGACAGGGGGCCTCAATGAGCAGTTCTTC.

The V call is TRBV15, the J call TRBJ2-1; no firm D call. CDR1 and CDR2 (germline): LNHNV, YYDKDF (reference sequence). With 0 bases removed from V and 0 bases from J, the gap between germline ends came to 12 bases. The CDR3 contains 17 residues. CDR3 sequence (DNA): TGTGCCACCAGCAGAGATCAAGGCGGCAGCTCCTACAATGAGCAGTTCTTC. This codes for CATSRDQGGSSYNEQFF.

The V call is TRBV7-2, the J call TRBJ1-2, with TRBD1 as a possible D gene (6 bases). The germline V gene encodes CDR1 SGHTA and CDR2 FQGNSA. CDR3 length: 13 residues. V was clipped by 1 base and J by 8 bases, with 11 bases between them. The CDR3 DNA follows: TGTGCCAGCAGCTTAGAACAGGGCGGAGGCTACACCTTC. Translated, it gives CASSLEQGGGYTF.

This clone has just a few counts. The V gene is TRBV11-2, the J gene TRBJ2-7; D is ambiguous. The CDR3 extends over 12 amino acids. Germline V CDR1 and CDR2: SGHAT, FQNNGV. The ends were cut back, 3 bases at V and 3 bases at J, with 6 bases in the middle. For the CDR3, the DNA is TGTGCCAGCAGCTTCACAGACTACGAGCAGTACTTC. Protein: CASSFTDYEQYF.

The chain carries TRBV15 and TRBJ2-6, with a weak D call TRBD1 (6 bases). The V end lost 3 bases, the J end lost 3 bases, and 12 bases lay between the germline ends. The CDR3 totals 16 residues. Germline values: CDR1 LNHNV, CDR2 YYDKDF (reference sequence). The CDR3, as DNA: TGTGCCACCAGCAGCAGGACAGCAGGTGGGGCCAACGTCCTGACTTTC. As protein: CATSSRTAGGANVLTF.

The V and J genes are TRBV3-1 (or the pseudogene TRBV3-2) and TRBJ1-4; possible D gene TRBD1, 6 bases. With 7 bases removed from V and 5 bases from J, the gap between germline ends came to 17 bases. The V gene's germline CDR1 is LGHDT and CDR2 YNNKEL (reference sequence). The length of the CDR3 is 15 residues. CDR3 region: CASTPRAGVNEKLFF. Written as DNA, the CDR3 is TGTGCCAGCACCCCTCGAGCAGGGGTAAATGAAAAACTGTTTTTT.

In DNA form, the CDR3 reads TGTGCCAGCAGCTTGGCCCAGGCAGCTCTCGGCTACACCTTC. The encoded protein is CASSLAQAALGYTF. V usage is TRBV5-5 and J usage is TRBJ1-2; no clear D. CDR3 size: 14 residues. Per germline, CDR1 SGHKS and CDR2 YYEKEE (reference sequence). Trimming took 0 bases from V and 8 from J, leaving 14 bases between them.

J is TRBJ1-6 and V is TRBV19, with D uncertain. There are 13 residues in the CDR3. Germline-derived CDR1 and CDR2 are LNHDA and SQIVND (reference sequence). V lost 9 bases to trimming and J lost 8 bases, with 14 bases between them. CDR3 protein: CASRRNPDSPLHF. CDR3 nucleotides: TGTGCCAGCAGGAGGAACCCGGATTCACCCCTCCACTTT.

This clone has only one observation. The rearrangement uses TRBV5-1 and TRBJ1-3, with D maybe TRBD1 (5 bases). Germline CDR1 reads SGHRS; CDR2 reads YFSETQ. With 0 bases removed from V and 0 bases from J, the gap between germline ends came to 10 bases. The CDR3 has 16 residues. The chain's CDR3 is CASSLVPQDSGNTIYF. CDR3 sequence (DNA): TGCGCCAGCAGCTTGGTACCACAGGACTCTGGAAACACCATATATTTT.

Written as DNA, the CDR3 is TGTGCCAGCACGGGGATGTGGGGCTACACCTTC. Translating gives CASTGMWGYTF. This chain uses TRBV6-5 with TRBJ1-2; D uncertain. Per the germline V gene, CDR1 is MNHEY and CDR2 is SVGAGI. The CDR3 contains 11 residues. V was shortened by 7 bases and J by 8 bases, with 11 bases between the two germline ends.

This sequence joins TRBV4-1 and TRBJ1-2; D ambiguous. Deletions cut 4 bases from V and 2 bases from J, with 20 bases between. The CDR3 has 17 amino acids. The germline CDR1 and CDR2 sequences are MGHRA and YSYEKL. The CDR3 region has the DNA TGCGCCAGCAGCCTTCCACAGAAAGCTAATTTAAACTATGGCTACACCTTC. Translation gives CASSLPQKANLNYGYTF.

This clone was counted a few times. This chain uses TRBV30 with TRBJ1-2, with 8 nucleotides matching TRBD1. The CDR3 is made up of 16 amino acids. Looked up from germline, CDR1 is GTSNPN and CDR2 is SVGIG (reference sequence). Trimming cost V 0 bases and J 8 bases; bases outside gene matches: 14. CDR3 sequence (DNA): TGTGCCTGGAGTGTACCGGGACAGGCCTTCTATCACGGCTACACCTTC. Its translation: CAWSVPGQAFYHGYTF.

The chain employs TRBV6-6 and TRBJ1-2, with a weak D call TRBD1 (5 bases). This CDR3 is 16 amino acids long. Trimming removed 0 bases at V and 2 bases at J, with 13 bases between. Germline V gene sequence: CDR1 MNHNY, CDR2 SVGAGI (reference sequence). The chain's CDR3 is CASSYSPGRTNYGYTF. CDR3 in DNA: TGTGCCAGCAGTTACTCCCCCGGACGGACAAACTATGGCTACACCTTC.

This clone was detected only a few times. CDR3 residues: CATLSSYYGYTF. The CDR3, as DNA: TGTGCCACCCTGTCCTCTTACTATGGCTACACCTTC. The gene calls are TRBV27 and TRBJ1-2; no definite D call. Trimming cost V 10 bases and J 3 bases, with 12 bases left between them. This CDR3 spans 12 amino acids. Looked up from germline, CDR1 is MNHEY and CDR2 is SMNVEV (reference sequence).

The chain links TRBV6-2 or TRBV6-3 to TRBJ2-7, with a weak D call TRBD1 (6 bases). The ends were cut back, 6 bases at V and 1 base at J, with 16 bases in the middle. Germline V gives CDR1 MNHEY, CDR2 SVGEGT. This CDR3 is built from 15 residues. CDR3 nucleotides: TGTGCCAGCAGCTTCCCAAGGGGGATGTCCTACGAGCAGTACTTC. Translated, it gives CASSFPRGMSYEQYF.

This clone was seen only once. J is TRBJ2-6 and V is TRBV5-4, with TRBD1 identical over 12 bases. Trimming at V came to 6 bases and at J to 1 base, leaving 8 bases not matched to a gene. CDR1 is SGHNT and CDR2 is YYREEE in the germline V gene (reference sequence). The CDR3 is made up of 18 amino acids. The CDR3: CASTVGTGGSSGANVLTF. The CDR3, as DNA: TGTGCCAGCACCGTTGGGACAGGGGGCTCATCTGGGGCCAACGTCCTGACTTTC.

With respect to this clone: Different DNA sequences within this sample yield the same CDR3. This chain connects TRBV18 to TRBJ2-7, with 10 bases aligning to TRBD2. The CDR3 has 16 residues. Germline CDR1 KGHSH, CDR2 LQKENI. With V trimmed by 2 bases and J by 0 bases, 4 bases remained unmatched. CDR3 DNA: TGTGCCAGCTCACCAGGGGCTAGCGGGGGCTCCTACGAGCAGTACTTC. Its translation is CASSPGASGGSYEQYF.

This clone was counted once. This rearrangement joins TRBV2 to TRBJ2-3; 8 nucleotides line up with TRBD1. After removal of 7 bases from V and 1 base from J, the junction contained 4 bases not matched to a gene. Germline-derived CDR1 and CDR2 are SNHLY and FYNNEI. CDR3 length equals 14 residues. CDR3 bases: TGTGCCAGCACCCCAGGGGGCGGCACAGATACGCAGTATTTT. It codes for CASTPGGGTDTQYF.

The chain links TRBV10-2 to TRBJ1-1; D not resolved. Trimming left V 3 bases short and J 0 bases short, with 8 bases between. The CDR3 length is 14 residues. CDR1 is WSHSY, CDR2 SAAADI, per germline. CDR3 protein: CASSEFGVNTEAFF. CDR3 DNA sequence: TGCGCCAGCAGTGAATTCGGGGTGAACACTGAAGCTTTCTTT.

For the CDR3, the DNA is TGTGCCAGCAGTGACCGGGACAGGGCTCGGGAGCAGTACTTC. It specifies CASSDRDRAREQYF. The V call is TRBV6-1, the J call TRBJ2-7; 9 bases match TRBD1. V dropped 3 bases and J dropped 7; count of bases not matched to a gene: 7. Germline V CDR1 and CDR2: MNHNS, SASEGT. The CDR3 sequence is 14 residues long.

This clone has a handful of counts. The chain uses TRBV5-1 and TRBJ1-4; 11 nucleotides align to TRBD1. CDR1 and CDR2 from the germline V gene are SGHRS and YFSETQ. This CDR3 contains 14 residues. J was trimmed by 7 bases and V by 5 bases; bases with no gene match: 4. This chain's CDR3 is CASRAGTGGEKLFF. The CDR3 DNA reads TGCGCCAGCAGGGCCGGGACAGGGGGTGAAAAACTGTTTTTT.